This T cell receptor (beta chain) originates from a study of shared clonotypes between healthy human individuals. The naive CD8 population came from CD45RO-negative cells selected for CCR7, without terminally differentiated effector memory CD45RA+ cells. Every subset's genomic DNA went evenly onto several immunoSEQ plates. Assay: immunoSEQ multiplex PCR; the TCRdb copy retains only in-frame clones and omits some. Here the sample spans about 2,100,000 clones, 85% to 95% being singletons. Comments on this clone: Its antigen is unknown.

This CDR3 spans 13 amino acids. Looked up from germline, CDR1 is SNHLY and CDR2 is FYNNEI. With V trimmed by 5 bases and J by 3 bases, 0 bases remained unmatched. Study observations and caveats: Unshared clonotypes carried lower generation probabilities than those common to all four donors.

Material: naive CD8+ T cells from PBMCs. The source of this sequence is a man aged 18 to 35 in good health. Some clones in this sample may be carry-over from other donors' samples. The chain carries TRBV2 and TRBJ2-2, with 7 bases fitting TRBD1. The CDR3 protein is CASSTGDTGELFF. In DNA, the CDR3 is TGTGCCAGCAGTACAGGGGACACCGGGGAGCTGTTTTTT.